Reported below is one TCR beta chain. V gave up 5 bases and J gave up 4 bases, with 21 bases separating them. The germline gives CDR1 SEHNR, CDR2 FQNEAQ (reference sequence). This CDR3 region has 18 residues. The entry originates in a study of OX40 agonist ivuxolimab in advanced cancers. Measured with immunoSEQ multiplex PCR; TCRdb has only the in-frame clones, and not every one. The sample comprises some 2,900 clones, approximately 92% of which are singletons, and around 2% rests with the top ten. The gene calls are TRBV7-9 and TRBJ2-6; tentative D call: TRBD1 (6 bases). The sequencing here drew on CD4+ or CD8+ T cells sorted from blood, taken in a trial of the OX40 agonist ivuxolimab. The TCR sequence derives from an adult with an advanced solid tumor such as melanoma, head and neck, liver or kidney cancer. The DNA for the CDR3 is TGTGCCAGCAGCATAGAGGGGACAAGGGGCTCAGGGGCCAACGTCCTGACTTTC. It yields the protein CASSIEGTRGSGANVLTF.